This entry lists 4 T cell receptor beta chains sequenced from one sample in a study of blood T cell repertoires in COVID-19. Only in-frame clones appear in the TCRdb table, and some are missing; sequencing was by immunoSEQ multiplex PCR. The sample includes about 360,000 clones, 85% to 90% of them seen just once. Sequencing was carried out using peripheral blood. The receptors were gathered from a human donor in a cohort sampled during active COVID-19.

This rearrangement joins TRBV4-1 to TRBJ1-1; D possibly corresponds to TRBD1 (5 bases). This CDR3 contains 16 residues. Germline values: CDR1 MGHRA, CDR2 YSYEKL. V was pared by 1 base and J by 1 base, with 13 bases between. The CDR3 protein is CASSQGLDRSNTEAFF. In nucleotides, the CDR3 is TGCGCCAGCAGCCAAGGGTTAGACAGATCGAACACTGAAGCTTTCTTT.

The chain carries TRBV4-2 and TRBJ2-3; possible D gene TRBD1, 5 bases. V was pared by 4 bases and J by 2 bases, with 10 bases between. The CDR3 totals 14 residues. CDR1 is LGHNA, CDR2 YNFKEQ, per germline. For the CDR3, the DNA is TGTGCCAGCAGCCGCAGGGCTTACACAGATACGCAGTATTTT. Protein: CASSRRAYTDTQYF.

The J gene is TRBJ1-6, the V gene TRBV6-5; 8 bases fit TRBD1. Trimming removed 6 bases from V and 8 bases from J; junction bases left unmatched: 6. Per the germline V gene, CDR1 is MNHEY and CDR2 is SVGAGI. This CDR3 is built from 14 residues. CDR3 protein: CASRTTGDHSPLHF. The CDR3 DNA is TGTGCCAGCAGGACGACAGGGGATCATTCACCCCTCCACTTT.

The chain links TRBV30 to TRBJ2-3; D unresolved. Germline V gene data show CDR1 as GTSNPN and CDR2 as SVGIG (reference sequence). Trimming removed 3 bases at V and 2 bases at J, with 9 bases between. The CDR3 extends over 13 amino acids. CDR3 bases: TGTGCCTGGAGCGGGTCTCACACAGATACGCAGTATTTT. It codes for CAWSGSHTDTQYF.